The clone carrying this T cell receptor (beta chain) was counted many times. The data stem from a study of blood T cell repertoires in COVID-19. Per the germline V gene, CDR1 is SGHNT and CDR2 is YENEEA. Trimming stripped 5 bases from V and 10 bases from J, with 21 bases between. The CDR3 covers 15 residues. Sequencing used immunoSEQ multiplex PCR; TCRdb keeps in-frame clones, though not all of them. The sample consists of some 190,000 clones, about 82% of them appearing once. The TCR was taken from a man aged 35-49 years with acute COVID-19. Sequencing was done on a sample of PBMCs or T cells enriched from blood (not recorded which). The chain carries TRBV11-3 and TRBJ2-1, with a possible D match to TRBD2 (6 bases). CDR3 amino acids: CASSPRWGGIAEQFF. CDR3 nucleotides: TGTGCCAGCAGCCCCCGTTGGGGCGGGATCGCGGAGCAGTTCTTC.